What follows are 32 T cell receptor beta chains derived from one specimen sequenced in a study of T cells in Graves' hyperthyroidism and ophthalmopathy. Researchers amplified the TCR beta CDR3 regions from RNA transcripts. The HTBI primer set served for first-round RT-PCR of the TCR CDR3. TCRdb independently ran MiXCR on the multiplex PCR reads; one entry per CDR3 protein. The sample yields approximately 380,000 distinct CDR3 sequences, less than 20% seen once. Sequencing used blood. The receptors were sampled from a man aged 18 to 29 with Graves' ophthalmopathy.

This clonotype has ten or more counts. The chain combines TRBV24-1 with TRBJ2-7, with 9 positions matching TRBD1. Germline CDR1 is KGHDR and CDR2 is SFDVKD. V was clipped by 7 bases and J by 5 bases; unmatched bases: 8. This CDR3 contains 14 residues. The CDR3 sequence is CATSEQGARDEQYF. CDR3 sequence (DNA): TGTGCCACCAGCGAACAGGGGGCGCGGGACGAGCAGTACTTC.

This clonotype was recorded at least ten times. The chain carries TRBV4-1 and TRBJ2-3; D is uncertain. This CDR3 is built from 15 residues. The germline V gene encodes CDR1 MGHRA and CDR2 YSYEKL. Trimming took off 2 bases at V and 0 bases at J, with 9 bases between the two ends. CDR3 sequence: CASSQTARSTDTQYF. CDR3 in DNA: TGCGCCAGCAGCCAAACGGCGCGGAGCACAGATACGCAGTATTTT.

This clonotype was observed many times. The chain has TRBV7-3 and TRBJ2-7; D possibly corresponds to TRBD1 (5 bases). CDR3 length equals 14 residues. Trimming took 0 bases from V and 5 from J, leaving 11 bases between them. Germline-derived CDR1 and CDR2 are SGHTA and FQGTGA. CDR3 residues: CASSLTARAHEQYF. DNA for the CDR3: TGTGCCAGCAGCTTAACGGCCAGGGCACACGAGCAGTACTTC.

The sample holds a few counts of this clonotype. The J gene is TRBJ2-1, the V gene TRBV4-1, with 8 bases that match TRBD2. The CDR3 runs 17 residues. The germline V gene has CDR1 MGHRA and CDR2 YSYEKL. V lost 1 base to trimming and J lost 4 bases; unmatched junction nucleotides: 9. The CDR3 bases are TGCGCCAGCAGCCAAGGTGGAAGCGGGGGCCTTTACAATGAGCAGTTCTTC. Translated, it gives CASSQGGSGGLYNEQFF.

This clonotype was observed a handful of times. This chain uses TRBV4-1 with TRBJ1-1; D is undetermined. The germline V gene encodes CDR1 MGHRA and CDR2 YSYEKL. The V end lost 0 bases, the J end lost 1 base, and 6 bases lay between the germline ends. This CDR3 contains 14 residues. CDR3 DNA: TGCGCCAGCAGCCAAGATACCCCGAACACTGAAGCTTTCTTT. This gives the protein CASSQDTPNTEAFF.

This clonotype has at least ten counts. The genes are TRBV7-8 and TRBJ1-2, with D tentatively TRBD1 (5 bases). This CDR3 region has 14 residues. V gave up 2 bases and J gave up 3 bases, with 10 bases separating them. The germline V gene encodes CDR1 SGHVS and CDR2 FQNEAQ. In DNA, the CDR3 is TGTGCCAGCAGCTTAACGGGGCTCCACTATGGCTACACCTTC. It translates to CASSLTGLHYGYTF.

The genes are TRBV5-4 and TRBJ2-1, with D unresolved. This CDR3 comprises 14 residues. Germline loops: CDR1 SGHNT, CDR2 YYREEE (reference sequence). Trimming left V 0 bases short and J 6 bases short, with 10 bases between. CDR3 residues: CASSLDWSTNEQFF. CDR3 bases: TGTGCCAGCAGCTTGGACTGGAGTACCAATGAGCAGTTCTTC.

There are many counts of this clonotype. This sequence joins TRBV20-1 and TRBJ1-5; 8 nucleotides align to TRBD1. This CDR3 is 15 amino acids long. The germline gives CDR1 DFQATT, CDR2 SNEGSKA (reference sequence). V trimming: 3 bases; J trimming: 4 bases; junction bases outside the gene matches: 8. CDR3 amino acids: CSARDRDRINQPQHF. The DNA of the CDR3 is TGCAGTGCTAGGGACAGGGACCGAATTAATCAGCCCCAGCATTTT.

The CDR3 region is CASSQDLFVEAYNSPLHF. As DNA, the CDR3 is TGTGCCAGCAGCCAAGATCTATTCGTGGAGGCCTATAATTCACCCCTCCACTTT. The chain uses TRBV4-2 and TRBJ1-6, with no clear D. Germline V gene data show CDR1 as LGHNA and CDR2 as YNFKEQ. V dropped 0 bases and J dropped 2 bases, with 14 bases sitting between them. The CDR3 length is 18 residues.

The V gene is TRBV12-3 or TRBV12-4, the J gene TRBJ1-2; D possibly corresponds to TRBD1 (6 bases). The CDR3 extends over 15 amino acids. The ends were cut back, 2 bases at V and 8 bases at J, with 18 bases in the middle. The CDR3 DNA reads TGTGCCAGCAGTTTAAGGCACAGGGAGATTGCGGGCTACACCTTC. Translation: CASSLRHREIAGYTF.

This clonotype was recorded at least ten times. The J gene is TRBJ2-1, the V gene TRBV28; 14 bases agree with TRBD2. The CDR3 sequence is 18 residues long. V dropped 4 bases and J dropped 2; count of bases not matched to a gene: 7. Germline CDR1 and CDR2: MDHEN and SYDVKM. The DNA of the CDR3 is TGTGCCAGCAGTTCCACCAAGACTAGCGGGGGGGCCTACAATGAGCAGTTCTTC. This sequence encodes CASSSTKTSGGAYNEQFF.

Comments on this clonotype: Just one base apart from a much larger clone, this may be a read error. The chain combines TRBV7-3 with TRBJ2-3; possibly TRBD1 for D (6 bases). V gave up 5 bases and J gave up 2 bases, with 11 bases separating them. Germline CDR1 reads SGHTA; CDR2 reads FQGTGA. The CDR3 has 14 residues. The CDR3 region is CASSPTGSTDTQYF. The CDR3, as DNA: TGTGCCAGCAGCCCAACAGGGTCCACAGATACGCAGTATTTT.

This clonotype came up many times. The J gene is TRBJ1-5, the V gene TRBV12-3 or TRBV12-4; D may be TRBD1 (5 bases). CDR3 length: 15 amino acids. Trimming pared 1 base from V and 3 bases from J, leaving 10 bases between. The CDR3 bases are TGTGCCAGCAGTTTAGGGGACTGGGTCAATCAGCCCCAGCATTTT. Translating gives CASSLGDWVNQPQHF.

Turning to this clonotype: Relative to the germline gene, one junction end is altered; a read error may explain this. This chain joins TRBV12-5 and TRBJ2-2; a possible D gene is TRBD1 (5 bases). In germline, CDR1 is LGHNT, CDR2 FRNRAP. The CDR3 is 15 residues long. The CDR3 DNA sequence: TGTGCTAGTGCCCTGGGTGGGGCGAACACCAGGGAGCTGTTTTTT. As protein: CASALGGANTRELFF. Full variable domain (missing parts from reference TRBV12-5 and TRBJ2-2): DARVTQTPRHKVTEMGQEVTMRCQPILGHNTVFWYRQTMMQGLELLAYFRNRAPLDDSGMPKDRFSAEMPDATLATLKIQPSEPRDSAVYFCASALGGANTRELFFGEGSRLTVL.

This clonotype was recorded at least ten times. DNA of the CDR3: TGTGCCAGCAGTGAACAGGATCAGCCCCAGCATTTT. Residues: CASSEQDQPQHF. V gene TRBV6-1 combines with J gene TRBJ1-5; D call uncertain. The V and J ends lost 2 bases and 5 bases respectively, with 4 bases between them. CDR3 size: 12 residues. The V gene's germline CDR1 is MNHNS and CDR2 SASEGT.

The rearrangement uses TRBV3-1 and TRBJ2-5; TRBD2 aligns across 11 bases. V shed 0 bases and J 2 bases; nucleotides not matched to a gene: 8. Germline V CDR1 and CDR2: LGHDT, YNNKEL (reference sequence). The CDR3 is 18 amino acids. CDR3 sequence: CASSQEGSGRARQETQYF. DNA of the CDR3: TGTGCCAGCAGCCAAGAAGGTAGCGGGAGGGCAAGACAAGAGACCCAGTACTTC.

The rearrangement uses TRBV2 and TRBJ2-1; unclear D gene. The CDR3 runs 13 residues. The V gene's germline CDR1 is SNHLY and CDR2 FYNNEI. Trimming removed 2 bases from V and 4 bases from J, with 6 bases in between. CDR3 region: CASSEQEYNEQFF. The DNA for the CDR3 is TGTGCCAGCAGTGAACAGGAGTACAATGAGCAGTTCTTC.

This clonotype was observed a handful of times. This CDR3 reads CASSGGGQETQYF. The CDR3 coding sequence is TGTGCCAGTAGTGGGGGCGGCCAAGAGACCCAGTACTTC. V usage is TRBV19 and J usage is TRBJ2-5; D is possibly TRBD1 (6 bases). Trimming took 5 bases from V and 1 from J, leaving 8 bases between them. Germline CDR1 is LNHDA and CDR2 is SQIVND (reference sequence). CDR3 length equals 13 residues.

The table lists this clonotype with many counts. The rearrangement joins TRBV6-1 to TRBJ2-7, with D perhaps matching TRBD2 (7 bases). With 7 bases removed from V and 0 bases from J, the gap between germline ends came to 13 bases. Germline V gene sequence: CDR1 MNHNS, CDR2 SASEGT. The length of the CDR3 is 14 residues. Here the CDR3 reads CASTRGAHSYEQYF. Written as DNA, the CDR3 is TGTGCCAGCACCCGGGGGGCCCACTCCTACGAGCAGTACTTC.

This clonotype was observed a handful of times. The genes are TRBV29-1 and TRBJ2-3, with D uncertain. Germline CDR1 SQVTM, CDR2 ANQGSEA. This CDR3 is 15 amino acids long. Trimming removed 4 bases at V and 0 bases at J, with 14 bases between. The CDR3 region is CSVAPHGDSTDTQYF. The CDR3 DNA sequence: TGCAGCGTTGCTCCCCATGGAGATAGCACAGATACGCAGTATTTT.

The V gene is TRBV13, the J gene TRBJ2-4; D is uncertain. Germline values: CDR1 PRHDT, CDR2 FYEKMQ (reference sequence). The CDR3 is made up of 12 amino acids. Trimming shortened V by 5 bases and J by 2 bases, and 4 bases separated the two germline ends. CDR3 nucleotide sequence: TGTGCCAGCAGCCAATCCAAAAACATTCAGTACTTC. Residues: CASSQSKNIQYF.

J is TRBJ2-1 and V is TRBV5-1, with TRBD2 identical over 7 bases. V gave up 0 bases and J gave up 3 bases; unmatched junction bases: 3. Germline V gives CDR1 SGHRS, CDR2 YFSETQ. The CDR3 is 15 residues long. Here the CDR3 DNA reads TGCGCCAGCAGCTTGGCTCGGGGGGACTACAATGAGCAGTTCTTC. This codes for CASSLARGDYNEQFF.

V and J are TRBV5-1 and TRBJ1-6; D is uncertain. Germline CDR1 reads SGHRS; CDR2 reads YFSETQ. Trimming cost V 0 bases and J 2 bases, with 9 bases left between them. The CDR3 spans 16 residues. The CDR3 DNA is TGCGCCAGCAGCTTGGGGCAGGCCGCCTATAATTCACCCCTCCACTTT. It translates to CASSLGQAAYNSPLHF. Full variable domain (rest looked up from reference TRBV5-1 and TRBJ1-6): KAGVTQTPRYLIKTRGQQVTLSCSPISGHRSVSWYQQTPGQGLQFLFEYFSETQRNKGNFPGRFSGRQFSNSRSEMNVSTLELGDSALYLCASSLGQAAYNSPLHFGNGTRLTVT.

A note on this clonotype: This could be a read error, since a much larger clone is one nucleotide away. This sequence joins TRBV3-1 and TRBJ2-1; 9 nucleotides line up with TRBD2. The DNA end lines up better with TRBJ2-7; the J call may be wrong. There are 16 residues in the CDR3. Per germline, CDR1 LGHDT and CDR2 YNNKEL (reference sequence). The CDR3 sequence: CASSQDQAGGYNEQYF. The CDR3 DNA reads TGTGCCAGCAGCCAAGATCAAGCGGGGGGCTACAATGAGCAGTACTTC.

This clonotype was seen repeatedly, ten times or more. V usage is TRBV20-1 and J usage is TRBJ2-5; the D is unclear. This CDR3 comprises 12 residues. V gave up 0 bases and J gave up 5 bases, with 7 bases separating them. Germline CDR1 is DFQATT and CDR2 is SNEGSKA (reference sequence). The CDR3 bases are TGCAGTGCTAGAGATCAAACTGAGACCCAGTACTTC. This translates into CSARDQTETQYF.

For the CDR3, the DNA is TGCGCCAGCAGCCTCCCGGGAAACTATGGCTACACCTTC. Protein sequence: CASSLPGNYGYTF. The chain recombines TRBV5-1 with TRBJ1-2; D is ambiguous. In germline, CDR1 is SGHRS, CDR2 YFSETQ. The CDR3 has 13 residues. V was clipped by 4 bases and J by 2 bases, with 9 bases between them.

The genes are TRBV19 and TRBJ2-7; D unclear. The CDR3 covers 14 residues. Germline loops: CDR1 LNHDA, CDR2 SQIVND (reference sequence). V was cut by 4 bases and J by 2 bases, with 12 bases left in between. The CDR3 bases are TGTGCCAGTAGTACTTTGACGGATGCCTACGAGCAGTACTTC. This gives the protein CASSTLTDAYEQYF.

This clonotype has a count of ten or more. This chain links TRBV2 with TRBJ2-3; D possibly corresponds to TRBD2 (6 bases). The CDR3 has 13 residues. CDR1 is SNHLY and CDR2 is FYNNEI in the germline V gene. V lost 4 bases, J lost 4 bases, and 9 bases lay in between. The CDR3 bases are TGTGCCAGCAGTGTGTGGGGGGCAGATACGCAGTATTTT. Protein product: CASSVWGADTQYF.

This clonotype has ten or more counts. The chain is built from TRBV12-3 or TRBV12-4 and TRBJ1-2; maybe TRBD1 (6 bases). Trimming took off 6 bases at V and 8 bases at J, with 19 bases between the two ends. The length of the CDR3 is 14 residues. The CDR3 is CASSPGQPPGGYTF. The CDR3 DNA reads TGTGCCAGCAGCCCCGGACAGCCCCCGGGGGGCTACACCTTC.

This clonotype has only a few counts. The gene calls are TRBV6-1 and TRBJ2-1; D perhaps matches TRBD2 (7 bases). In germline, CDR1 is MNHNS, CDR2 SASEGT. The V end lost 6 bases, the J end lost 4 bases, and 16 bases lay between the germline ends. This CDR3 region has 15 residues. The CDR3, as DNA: TGTGCCAGCAGCCGGCCGGGGGGCGAGTACAATGAGCAGTTCTTC. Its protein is CASSRPGGEYNEQFF.

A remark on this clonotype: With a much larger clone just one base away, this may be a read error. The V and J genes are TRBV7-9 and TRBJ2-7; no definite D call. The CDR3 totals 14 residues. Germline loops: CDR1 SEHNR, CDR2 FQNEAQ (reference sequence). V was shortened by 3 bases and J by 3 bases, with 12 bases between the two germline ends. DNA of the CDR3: TGTGCCAGCAGCTTGGAGTCGGGCCACTACGAGCAGTACTTC. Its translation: CASSLESGHYEQYF.

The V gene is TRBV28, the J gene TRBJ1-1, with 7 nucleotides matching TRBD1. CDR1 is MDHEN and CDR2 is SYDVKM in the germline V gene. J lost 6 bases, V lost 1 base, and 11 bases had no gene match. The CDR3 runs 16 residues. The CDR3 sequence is CASSLLNRAGGSEAFF. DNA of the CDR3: TGTGCCAGCAGTTTATTAAACCGGGCAGGGGGGTCTGAAGCTTTCTTT.